This T cell receptor beta chain was identified in a study of T-cell reconstitution after alpha-beta-depleted transplantation in children. V lost 4 bases and J 4 bases, leaving 11 bases between the germline ends. Germline assignment: CDR1 DFQATT and CDR2 SNEGSKA (reference sequence). The CDR3 has 13 amino acids. A library of TCRbeta sequences, prepared with unique molecular identifiers, was generated. TCRdb recomputed calls from the PCR reads with MiXCR, one row per CDR3 protein. The table shows about 400,000 distinct CDR3 sequences, with approximately 20% occurring only once. The input for sequencing was PBMCs from the stem cell graft donor, taken from the stem cell graft. The rearrangement links TRBV20-1 to TRBJ1-5; D call uncertain. The TCR sequence derives from a human donor who donated a stem cell graft to a child with acute myeloid leukemia. The CDR3 region has the DNA TGCAGTGCTACCCTACACTCTAATCAGCCCCAGCATTTT. As protein: CSATLHSNQPQHF.